The 12 T cell receptor beta chains presented below share a single source sample, sequenced in a study of blood T cell repertoires in COVID-19. Libraries were prepared by immunoSEQ multiplex PCR; TCRdb keeps only in-frame clonotypes and omits some of them. This sample has about 230,000 clones; roughly 85% occur once, and the top ten carry around 2.5%. Sequencing used peripheral blood. The receptors here all came from a woman between 65 and 79 years old with active or convalescent COVID-19.

The sample holds a few counts of this clone. V gene TRBV7-2 combines with J gene TRBJ2-3; D unresolved. The CDR3 spans 13 residues. With 5 bases removed from V and 7 bases from J, the gap between germline ends came to 13 bases. CDR1 and CDR2 (germline): SGHTA, FQGNSA. CDR3 in amino acids: CASSPTLANTQYF. The CDR3 bases are TGTGCCAGCAGCCCGACACTCGCAAATACGCAGTATTTT.

This clone was seen a few times. The chain employs TRBV4-3 and TRBJ1-1; D gene ambiguous. The CDR3 has 11 residues. The germline V gene encodes CDR1 LGHNA and CDR2 YSLEER. V was cut by 4 bases and J by 8 bases, with 8 bases left in between. The CDR3 spells CASSRGAEAFF. As DNA, the CDR3 is TGCGCCAGCAGCCGGGGAGCAGAAGCTTTCTTT.

The rearrangement joins TRBV28 to TRBJ1-5, with 7 bases that match TRBD1. V shed 5 bases, J shed 7 bases, and the junction held 11 bases outside the gene matches. CDR3 size: 15 residues. Germline V CDR1 and CDR2: MDHEN, SYDVKM. DNA of the CDR3: TGTGCCAGCAGTCCATCCGGGAAGGGGGCCCAGCCCCAGCATTTT. Translating it yields CASSPSGKGAQPQHF.

The V and J genes are TRBV28 and TRBJ2-5, with D possibly matching TRBD2 (5 bases). The germline V gene encodes CDR1 MDHEN and CDR2 SYDVKM. V lost 3 bases to trimming and J lost 2 bases, with 13 bases between them. This CDR3 contains 15 residues. The CDR3 bases are TGTGCCAGCAGTTTTGGAGGCACCATACAAGAGACCCAGTACTTC. Protein: CASSFGGTIQETQYF.

In its sample, this clone was seen a few times. This chain links TRBV2 with TRBJ1-2; 7 bases are shared with TRBD1. This CDR3 spans 14 amino acids. J was trimmed by 4 bases and V by 8 bases; bases with no gene match: 10. From germline, CDR1 is SNHLY and CDR2 FYNNEI. The DNA of the CDR3 is TGTGCCAGCTCAGAAGGGGGCAGGTCCTATGGCTACACCTTC. Translated, it gives CASSEGGRSYGYTF.

The CDR3 DNA is TGTGCCAGCAGAAGGGGACATACCGGGGAGCTGTTTTTT. Translating gives CASRRGHTGELFF. The chain joins TRBV9 to TRBJ2-2; perhaps TRBD1 as D (6 bases). Deletions cut 5 bases from V and 5 bases from J, with 10 bases between. The CDR3 has 13 amino acids. Germline V gene data show CDR1 as SGDLS and CDR2 as YYNGEE.

The chain links TRBV30 to TRBJ1-6; D ambiguous. Germline V CDR1 and CDR2: GTSNPN, SVGIG (reference sequence). This CDR3 comprises 13 residues. V was cut by 8 bases and J by 5 bases, with 13 bases left in between. DNA for the CDR3: TGTGCCACCCAGACACGCCATAATTCACCCCTCCACTTT. It is translated as CATQTRHNSPLHF.

The chain employs TRBV18 and TRBJ1-2, with a tentative D call TRBD1 (5 bases). The CDR3 is 12 residues long. Looked up from germline, CDR1 is KGHSH and CDR2 is LQKENI. Trimming left V 3 bases short and J 6 bases short, with 8 bases between. For the CDR3, the DNA is TGTGCCAGCTCACCGTCAGGGAATGGCTACACCTTC. This encodes CASSPSGNGYTF. Full variable domain (outside the CDR3, taken from reference TRBV18 and TRBJ1-2): NAGVMQNPRHLVRRRGQEARLRCSPMKGHSHVYWYRQLPEEGLKFMVYLQKENIIDESGMPKERFSAEFPKEGPSILRIQQVVRGDSAAYFCASSPSGNGYTFGSGTRLTVV.

The rearrangement links TRBV3-1 (or the pseudogene TRBV3-2) to TRBJ2-5, with 11 positions matching TRBD2. This CDR3 region has 18 residues. The ends lost 1 base at V and 2 bases at J; junction bases unmatched: 9. Germline V gene data show CDR1 as LGHDT and CDR2 as YNNKEL (reference sequence). CDR3: CASSQGITSGRGQETQYF. CDR3 sequence (DNA): TGTGCCAGCAGCCAAGGTATAACTAGCGGGAGAGGGCAAGAGACCCAGTACTTC.

The CDR3 sequence is CASRLQGSRLNTEAFF. DNA of the CDR3: TGTGCCAGTAGACTACAGGGAAGTCGGTTGAACACTGAAGCTTTCTTT. The chain uses TRBV19 and TRBJ1-1, with a possible D match to TRBD1 (6 bases). V was trimmed by 6 bases and J by 0 bases, leaving 17 bases between them. Per the germline V gene, CDR1 is LNHDA and CDR2 is SQIVND (reference sequence). This CDR3 is built from 16 residues.

A few counts support this clone. This sequence joins TRBV4-2 and TRBJ2-7, with TRBD2 identical over 9 bases. The germline V gene has CDR1 LGHNA and CDR2 YNFKEQ. This CDR3 spans 17 amino acids. Unmatched junction bases numbered 10, after V lost 1 base and J lost 3 bases. The DNA of the CDR3 is TGTGCCAGCAGCCAAGGGGGGGGTAGCGGGAGACTCTACGAGCAGTACTTC. This encodes CASSQGGGSGRLYEQYF.

The chain combines TRBV27 with TRBJ2-5, with TRBD1 matching 11 bases. Germline CDR1 and CDR2: MNHEY and SMNVEV (reference sequence). Losses at the gene ends were 9 bases for V and 4 bases for J; bases not matched to a gene: 10. The CDR3 is 15 residues long. CDR3 DNA: TGTGCCAGTAAAACCGGGACAGGGGGTGGAGAGACCCAGTACTTC. Protein sequence: CASKTGTGGGETQYF.